The present T cell receptor beta chain was sequenced within a study of blood T cell repertoires in COVID-19. On the study more broadly: Donors in the United States, Italy and Spain gave samples during acute or convalescent COVID-19.

In the source study's methods: Nucleated cell number was recorded as an estimate derived from reference gene primer amplification. Measured with immunoSEQ multiplex PCR; TCRdb has only the in-frame clones, and not every one. V and J calls and clone size are as listed in that table; D and trimming were resolved from the DNA. Altogether 150,000 to 200,000 clones are present, roughly 86% being singletons, with the ten largest covering around 2.7%. V lost 5 bases and J 4 bases, leaving 20 bases between the germline ends. Per germline, CDR1 MDHEN and CDR2 SYDVKM. This CDR3 has 16 residues. The Seattle patients joined while their infection was active and were tracked longitudinally afterward.

The sequence was obtained from a woman aged 80 or older with COVID-19, enrolled during active disease. The gene calls are TRBV28 and TRBJ1-2, with a tentative D call TRBD1 (6 bases). Sequencing used peripheral blood. The CDR3: CASSTPGGQGSYGYTF. CDR3 nucleotides: TGTGCCAGCAGTACCCCGGGGGGGCAGGGAAGCTATGGCTACACCTTC.